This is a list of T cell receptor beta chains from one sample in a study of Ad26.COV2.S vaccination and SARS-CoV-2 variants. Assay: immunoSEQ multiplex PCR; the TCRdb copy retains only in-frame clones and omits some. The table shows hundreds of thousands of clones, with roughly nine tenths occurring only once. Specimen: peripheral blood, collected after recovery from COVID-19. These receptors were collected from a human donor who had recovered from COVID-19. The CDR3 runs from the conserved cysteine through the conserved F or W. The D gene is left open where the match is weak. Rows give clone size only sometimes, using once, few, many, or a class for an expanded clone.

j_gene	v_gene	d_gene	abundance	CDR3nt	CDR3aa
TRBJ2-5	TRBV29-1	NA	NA	TGCAGCGTTGGGGACGGACCCCAAGAGACCCAGTACTTC	CSVGDGPQETQYF
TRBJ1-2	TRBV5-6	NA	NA	TGTGCCAGCAGCTTTCGGGGGGCGATATATGGCTACACCTTC	CASSFRGAIYGYTF
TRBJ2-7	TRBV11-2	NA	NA	TGTGCCAGCAGCCTCAACAGCTACGAGCAGTACTTC	CASSLNSYEQYF
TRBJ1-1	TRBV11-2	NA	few	TGTGCCAGCAGCTTAAAGTTTGGGGTTCGAGACACTGAAGCTTTCTTT	CASSLKFGVRDTEAFF
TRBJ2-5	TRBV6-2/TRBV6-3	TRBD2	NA	TGTGCCAGCAGTTACTCAGGACTAGCGGGGGATGAGACCCAGTACTTC	CASSYSGLAGDETQYF
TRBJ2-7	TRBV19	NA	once	TGTGCCAGCCCGCCATGCACCTACGAGCAGTACTTC	CASPPCTYEQYF
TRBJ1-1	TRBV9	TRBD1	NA	TGTGCCAGCAGCGAATCAGGGGGCGGGGGCACTGAAGCTTTCTTT	CASSESGGGGTEAFF
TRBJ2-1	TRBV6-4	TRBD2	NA	TGTGCCAACTCATTGGGACTAGCGGGGGCCCGTTACAATGAGCAGTTCTTC	CANSLGLAGARYNEQFF
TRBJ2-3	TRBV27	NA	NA	TGTGCCAGCAGTTTACCAGGGGGGGATACGCAGTATTTT	CASSLPGGDTQYF
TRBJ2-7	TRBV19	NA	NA	TGTGCCAGTAGTATTCACACAGCGGTTGGCTACGAGCAGTACTTC	CASSIHTAVGYEQYF
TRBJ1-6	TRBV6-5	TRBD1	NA	TGTGCCAGCAGTTACGGGACAGGACCTAATTCACCCCTCCACTTT	CASSYGTGPNSPLHF
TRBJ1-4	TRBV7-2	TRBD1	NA	TGTGCCAGCAGCTACGGACAGGGCAGGAGGGAAAAACTGTTTTTT	CASSYGQGRREKLFF
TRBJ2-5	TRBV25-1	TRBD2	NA	TGTGCCAGCCGGACTAGCGGGGGGGCAGAGACCCAGTACTTC	CASRTSGGAETQYF
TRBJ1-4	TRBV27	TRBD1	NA	TGTGCCAGCAGTTTACGGGACAGGAGCGGTGAAAAACTGTTTTTT	CASSLRDRSGEKLFF
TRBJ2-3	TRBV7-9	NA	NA	TGTGCCAGCAGCTTAGCCTGGAGAAGCACAGATACGCAGTATTTT	CASSLAWRSTDTQYF
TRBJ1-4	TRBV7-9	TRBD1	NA	TGTGCCAGCAGCAAGCAGGGGGGGGCTGGTAATGAAAAACTGTTTTTT	CASSKQGGAGNEKLFF
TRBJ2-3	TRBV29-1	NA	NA	TGCAGCGTTGGGACACCTCGGAGCACAGATACGCAGTATTTT	CSVGTPRSTDTQYF
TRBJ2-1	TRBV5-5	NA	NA	TGTGCCAGCAGCTTTTACCCCGAGGGTTCTCCCTACAATGAGCAGTTCTTC	CASSFYPEGSPYNEQFF
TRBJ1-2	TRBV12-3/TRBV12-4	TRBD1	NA	TGTGCCAGCGCCACAGGGGATGGCGGCTACACCTTC	CASATGDGGYTF
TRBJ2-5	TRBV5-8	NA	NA	TGTGCCAGCAGCCGAGGGGGGACAGAAGAGACCCAGTACTTC	CASSRGGTEETQYF
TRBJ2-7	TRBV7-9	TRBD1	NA	TGTGCCAGCGGGACAGGGGGCGAATACGAGCAGTACTTC	CASGTGGEYEQYF
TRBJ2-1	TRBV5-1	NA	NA	TGCGCCAGCAGCCCGGACGGGGTCTCCTACAATGAGCAGTTCTTC	CASSPDGVSYNEQFF
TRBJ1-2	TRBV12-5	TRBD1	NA	TGTGCTAGTGGTTTGGTACTTCACTTGGCTCACAGGGGGCAGGACTATGGCTACACCTTC	CASGLVLHLAHRGQDYGYTF
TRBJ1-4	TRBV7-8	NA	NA	TGTGCCAGCAGCAGAGCCGGGGTTTCAACTAATGAAAAACTGTTTTTT	CASSRAGVSTNEKLFF
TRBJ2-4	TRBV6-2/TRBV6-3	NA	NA	TGTGCCAGCAGTTACTCGGATTCGGCGGCCGACATTCAGTACTTC	CASSYSDSAADIQYF
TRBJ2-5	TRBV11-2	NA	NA	TGTGCCAGCAGCTTTAACCGGTACCAAGAGACCCAGTACTTC	CASSFNRYQETQYF
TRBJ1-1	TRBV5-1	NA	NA	TGCGCCAGTAGGGACGGCGATCGGACTGAAGCTTTCTTT	CASRDGDRTEAFF
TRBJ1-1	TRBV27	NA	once	TGTGCCAGCAGGAATCAGGGTGGGAGCACTGAAGCTTTCTTT	CASRNQGGSTEAFF
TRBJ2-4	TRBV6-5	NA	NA	TGTGCCAGCAGTTACGGGGTAGCCAAAAACATTCAGTACTTC	CASSYGVAKNIQYF
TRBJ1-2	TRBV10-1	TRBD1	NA	TGCGCCAGTCGACAGGGGACCTATGGCTACACCTTC	CASRQGTYGYTF
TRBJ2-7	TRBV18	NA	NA	TGTGCCAGCTCGGTAGACAGCAATTACGAGCAGTACTTC	CASSVDSNYEQYF
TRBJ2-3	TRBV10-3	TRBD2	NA	TGTGCCATCAGGCGGCTAGCGGGGGGCGGAACAGATACGCAGTATTTT	CAIRRLAGGGTDTQYF
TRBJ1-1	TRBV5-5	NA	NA	TGTGCCAGCAGCTTTCAGGGAGGGACTGAAGCTTTCTTT	CASSFQGGTEAFF
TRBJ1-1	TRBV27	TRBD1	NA	TGTGCCAGCAGCGGACAGGATCCTTCTATGAACACTGAAGCTTTCTTT	CASSGQDPSMNTEAFF
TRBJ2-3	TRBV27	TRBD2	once	TGTGCCAGCAGTTTATACCGGGGGGGCACTAGCACAGATACGCAGTATTTT	CASSLYRGGTSTDTQYF
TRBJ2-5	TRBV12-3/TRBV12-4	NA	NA	TGTGCCAGCAGTTCGCCCTTTGGGACCCAGTACTTC	CASSSPFGTQYF
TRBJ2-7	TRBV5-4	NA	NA	TGTGCCAGCAGCTTGAGGAGAATAGGCCCTCCGGGGGAGCAGTACTTC	CASSLRRIGPPGEQYF
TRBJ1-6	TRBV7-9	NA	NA	TGTGCCAGCAGCTTATCGACGCCGTATAATTCACCCCTCCACTTT	CASSLSTPYNSPLHF
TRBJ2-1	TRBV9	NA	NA	TGTGCCAGCAGACACCTAATCAGGGGCCCCTACTACAATGAGCAGTTCTTC	CASRHLIRGPYYNEQFF
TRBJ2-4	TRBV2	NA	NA	TGTGCCAGCAGTGAAGACCCGGGGAGTGACATTCAGTACTTC	CASSEDPGSDIQYF